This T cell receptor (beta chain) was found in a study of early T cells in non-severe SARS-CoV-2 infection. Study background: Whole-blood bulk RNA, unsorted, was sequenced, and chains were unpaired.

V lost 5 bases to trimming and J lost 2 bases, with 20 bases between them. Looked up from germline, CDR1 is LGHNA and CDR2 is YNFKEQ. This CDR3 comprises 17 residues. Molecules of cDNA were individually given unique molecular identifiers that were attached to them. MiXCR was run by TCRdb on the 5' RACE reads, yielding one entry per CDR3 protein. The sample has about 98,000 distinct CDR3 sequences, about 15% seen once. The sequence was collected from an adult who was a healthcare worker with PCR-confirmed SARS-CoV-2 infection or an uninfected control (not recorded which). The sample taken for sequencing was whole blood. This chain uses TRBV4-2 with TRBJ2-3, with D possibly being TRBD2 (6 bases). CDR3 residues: CASSNNNQAGLTDTQYF. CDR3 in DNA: TGTGCCAGCAGCAACAACAACCAAGCGGGCCTCACAGATACGCAGTATTTT.